The clone carrying this TCR beta chain appeared a single time. Its antigen is unknown. This record comes from a study of T cells in Graves' hyperthyroidism and ophthalmopathy. The source material, RNA transcripts, was used to amplify TCR beta CDR3 regions. First-round RT-PCR targeting the TCR CDR3 was performed with the HTBI primer set. TCRdb passed the multiplex PCR reads through MiXCR, listing each CDR3 protein once. Among 200,000 to 250,000 distinct CDR3 sequences, 15% to 20% were seen once, and the ten largest hold approximately 46%. V lost 8 bases, J lost 5 bases, and 13 bases stayed unmatched. The CDR3 length is 15 residues. CDR1 is MNHEY and CDR2 is SMNVEV in the germline V gene (reference sequence). The study's findings and limits: Ophthalmopathy and stable hyperthyroidism were separated by a 13 V-J model.

Researchers barred patients who had uncontrolled infection, other autoimmune disease, pregnancy or lactation. The PBMCs were taken from over 9.5 ml of fresh peripheral blood. This TCR was sampled from a man between 45 and 60 years old with Graves' hyperthyroidism. This chain connects TRBV27 to TRBJ2-7; TRBD1 aligns across 9 bases. Sequencing was carried out using blood. DNA for the CDR3: TGTGCCAGCCCCGACCGGGACAGGGTCTGTCACGAGCAGTACTTC. Its translation: CASPDRDRVCHEQYF.